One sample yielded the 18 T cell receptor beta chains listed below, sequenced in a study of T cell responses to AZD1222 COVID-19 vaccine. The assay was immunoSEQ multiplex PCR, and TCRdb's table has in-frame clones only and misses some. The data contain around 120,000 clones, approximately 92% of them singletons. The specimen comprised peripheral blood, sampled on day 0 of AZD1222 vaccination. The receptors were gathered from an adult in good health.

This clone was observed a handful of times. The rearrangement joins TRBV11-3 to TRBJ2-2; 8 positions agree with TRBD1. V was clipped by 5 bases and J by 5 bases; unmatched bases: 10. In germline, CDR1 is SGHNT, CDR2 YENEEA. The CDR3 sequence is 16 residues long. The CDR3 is CASSRRDRTGTGELFF. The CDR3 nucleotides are TGTGCCAGCAGCCGACGAGACAGGACAGGGACCGGGGAGCTGTTTTTT.

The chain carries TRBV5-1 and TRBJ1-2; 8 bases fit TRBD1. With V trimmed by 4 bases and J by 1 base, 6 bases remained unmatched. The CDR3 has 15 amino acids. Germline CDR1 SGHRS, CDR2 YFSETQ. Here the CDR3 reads CASSADRGFNYGYTF. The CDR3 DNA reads TGCGCCAGCAGCGCTGACAGGGGCTTTAACTATGGCTACACCTTC.

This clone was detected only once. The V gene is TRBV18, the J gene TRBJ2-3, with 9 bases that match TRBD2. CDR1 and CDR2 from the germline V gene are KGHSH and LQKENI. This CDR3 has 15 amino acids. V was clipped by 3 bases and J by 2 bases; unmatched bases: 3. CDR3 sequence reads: CASSPAGGVTDTQYF. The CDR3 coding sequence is TGTGCCAGCTCACCCGCGGGGGGGGTCACAGATACGCAGTATTTT.

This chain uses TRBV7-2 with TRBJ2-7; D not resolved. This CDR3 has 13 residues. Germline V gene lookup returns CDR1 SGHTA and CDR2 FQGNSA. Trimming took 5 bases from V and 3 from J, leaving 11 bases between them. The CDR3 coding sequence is TGTGCCAGCAGCCCCGGGCTCAACTACGAGCAGTACTTC. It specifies CASSPGLNYEQYF.

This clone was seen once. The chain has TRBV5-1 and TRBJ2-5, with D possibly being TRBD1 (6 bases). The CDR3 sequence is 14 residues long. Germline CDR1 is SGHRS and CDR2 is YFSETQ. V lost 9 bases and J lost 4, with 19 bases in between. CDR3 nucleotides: TGCGCCACAGGGGCCGGGGACGTTGGAGAGACCCAGTACTTC. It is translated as CATGAGDVGETQYF.

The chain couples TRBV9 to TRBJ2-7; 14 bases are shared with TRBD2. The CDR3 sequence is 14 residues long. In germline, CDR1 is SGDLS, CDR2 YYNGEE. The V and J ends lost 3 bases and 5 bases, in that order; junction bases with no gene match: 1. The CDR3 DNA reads TGTGCCAGCAGCGCGGGACTAGCGGGAGACGAGCAGTACTTC. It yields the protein CASSAGLAGDEQYF.

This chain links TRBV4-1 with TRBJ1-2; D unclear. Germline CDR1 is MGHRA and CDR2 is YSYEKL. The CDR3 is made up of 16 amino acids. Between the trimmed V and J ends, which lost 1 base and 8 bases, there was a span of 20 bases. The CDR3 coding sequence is TGCGCCAGCAGCCAAGTCGGCGGAACCAGCCGGGGAGGCTACACCTTC. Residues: CASSQVGGTSRGGYTF.

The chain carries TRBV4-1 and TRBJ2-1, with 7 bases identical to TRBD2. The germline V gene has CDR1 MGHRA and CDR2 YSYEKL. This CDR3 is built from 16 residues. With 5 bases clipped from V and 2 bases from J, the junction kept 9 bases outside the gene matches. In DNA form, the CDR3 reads TGCGCCAGCAGCTCCCAAAGTCTAGCGGCCTACAATGAGCAGTTCTTC. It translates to CASSSQSLAAYNEQFF.

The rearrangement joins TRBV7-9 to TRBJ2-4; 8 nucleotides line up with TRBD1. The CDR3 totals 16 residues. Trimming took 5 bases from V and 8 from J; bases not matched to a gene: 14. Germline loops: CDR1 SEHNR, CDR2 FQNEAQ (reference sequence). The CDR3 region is CASSPVDRGEIDIQYF. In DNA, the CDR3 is TGTGCCAGCAGCCCGGTAGACAGGGGTGAGATTGACATTCAGTACTTC.

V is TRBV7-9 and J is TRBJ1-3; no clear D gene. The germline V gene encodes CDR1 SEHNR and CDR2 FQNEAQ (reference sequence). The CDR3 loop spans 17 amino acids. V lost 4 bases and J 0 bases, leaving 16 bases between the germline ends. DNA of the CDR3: TGTGCCAGCAGCTCGTCCCCCCTAGTCGGCTCTGGAAACACCATATATTTT. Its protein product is CASSSSPLVGSGNTIYF. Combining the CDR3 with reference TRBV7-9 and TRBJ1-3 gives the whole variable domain DTGVSQNPRHKITKRGQNVTFRCDPISEHNRLYWYRQTLGQGPEFLTYFQNEAQLEKSRLLSDRFSAERPKGSFSTLEIQRTEQGDSAMYLCASSSSPLVGSGNTIYFGEGSWLTVV.

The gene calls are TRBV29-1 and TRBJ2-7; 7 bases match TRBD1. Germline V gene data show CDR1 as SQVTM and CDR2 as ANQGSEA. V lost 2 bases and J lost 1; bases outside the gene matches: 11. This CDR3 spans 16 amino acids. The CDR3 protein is CSVEFESTGPSYEQYF. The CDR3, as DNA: TGCAGCGTTGAATTCGAATCGACAGGGCCTTCCTACGAGCAGTACTTC.

The CDR3 protein is CASSLGAGDEQFF. The CDR3 DNA sequence: TGTGCCAGCAGTTTAGGGGCGGGGGATGAGCAGTTCTTC. This chain joins TRBV12-3 or TRBV12-4 and TRBJ2-1; TRBD2 matches 7 bases. The V segment lost 1 base and the J segment 8 bases; nucleotides outside the gene matches: 2. The CDR3 is 13 amino acids.

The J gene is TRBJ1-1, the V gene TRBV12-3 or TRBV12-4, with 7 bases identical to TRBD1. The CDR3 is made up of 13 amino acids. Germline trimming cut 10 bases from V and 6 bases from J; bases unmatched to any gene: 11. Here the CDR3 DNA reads TGTGCCACCGTCGACACAGGGGAAGCTGAAGCTTTCTTT. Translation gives CATVDTGEAEAFF.

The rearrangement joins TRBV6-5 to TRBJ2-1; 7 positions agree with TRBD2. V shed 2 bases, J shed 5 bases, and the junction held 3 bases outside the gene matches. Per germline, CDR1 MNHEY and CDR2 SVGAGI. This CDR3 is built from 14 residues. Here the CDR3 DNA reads TGTGCCAGCAGTTACACTAGCGTGAACAATGAGCAGTTCTTC. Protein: CASSYTSVNNEQFF.

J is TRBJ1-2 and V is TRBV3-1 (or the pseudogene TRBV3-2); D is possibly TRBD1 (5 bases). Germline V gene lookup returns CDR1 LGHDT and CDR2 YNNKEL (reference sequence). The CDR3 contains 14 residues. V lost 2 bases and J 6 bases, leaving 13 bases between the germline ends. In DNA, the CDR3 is TGTGCCAGCAGCCAAACGACAGAGATCGATGGCTACACCTTC. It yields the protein CASSQTTEIDGYTF.

CDR3 sequence reads: CASSVDVIGDNEQFF. CDR3 nucleotides: TGTGCCAGCAGCGTAGATGTGATCGGGGACAATGAGCAGTTCTTC. V gene TRBV9 combines with J gene TRBJ2-1; D possibly corresponds to TRBD2 (5 bases). The V end lost 0 bases, the J end lost 5 bases, and 12 bases lay between the germline ends. Germline V gene lookup returns CDR1 SGDLS and CDR2 YYNGEE. The CDR3 sequence is 15 residues long.

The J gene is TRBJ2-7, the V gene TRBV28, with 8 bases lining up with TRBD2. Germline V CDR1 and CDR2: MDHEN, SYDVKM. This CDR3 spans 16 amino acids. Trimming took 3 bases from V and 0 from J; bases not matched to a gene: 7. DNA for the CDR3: TGTGCCAGCAGTTTCGGTTCACTAGCGGTCTCCTACGAGCAGTACTTC. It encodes CASSFGSLAVSYEQYF. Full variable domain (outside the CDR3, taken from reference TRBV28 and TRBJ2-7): DVKVTQSSRYLVKRTGEKVFLECVQDMDHENMFWYRQDPGLGLRLIYFSYDVKMKEKGDIPEGYSVSREKKERFSLILESASTNQTSMYLCASSFGSLAVSYEQYFGPGTRLTVT.

The chain's CDR3 is CAWILADYGYTF. The DNA of the CDR3 is TGTGCCTGGATTCTGGCAGACTATGGCTACACCTTC. The chain uses TRBV30 and TRBJ1-2; unclear D gene. The CDR3 covers 12 residues. V lost 4 bases, J lost 3 bases, and 9 bases lay in between. CDR1 and CDR2 (germline): GTSNPN, SVGIG (reference sequence).